Below, 23 T cell receptor beta chains from the same sample are listed, as sequenced in a study of Graves' ophthalmopathy and Graves' hyperthyroidism. Investigators amplified TCR beta CDR3 regions from RNA transcripts. First-round RT-PCR employed HTBI primers, with a second-round multiplex PCR after it. One entry per CDR3 protein, called by TCRdb with MiXCR from the multiplex PCR reads. The sample records 340,000 or so distinct CDR3 sequences, 17% being singletons. The sample was peripheral blood. These receptors came from an adult man with Graves' ophthalmopathy.

This clonotype came up many times. For the CDR3, the DNA is TGTGCCAGCAGTTTTGGGGTCACTGAAGCTTTCTTT. Its protein product is CASSFGVTEAFF. The chain joins TRBV12-3 or TRBV12-4 to TRBJ1-1; D call uncertain. V was shortened by 3 bases and J by 4 bases, with 6 bases between the two germline ends. CDR3 length: 12 amino acids.

V is TRBV28 and J is TRBJ1-2, with 12 bases matching TRBD1. From germline, CDR1 is MDHEN and CDR2 SYDVKM. J lost 4 bases, V lost 2 bases, and 8 bases had no gene match. This CDR3 is 17 amino acids long. As DNA, the CDR3 is TGTGCCAGCAGTTTAGGGGGGACAGGGGGCGTCTTCTATGGCTACACCTTC. Its translation: CASSLGGTGGVFYGYTF.

There are many counts of this clonotype. V is TRBV6-5 and J is TRBJ1-2; no reliable D call. Deletions cut 5 bases from V and 8 bases from J, with 18 bases between. The CDR3 contains 14 residues. The germline V gene encodes CDR1 MNHEY and CDR2 SVGAGI. The CDR3 spells CASSTRIAGAGYTF. DNA for the CDR3: TGTGCCAGCAGTACCAGGATCGCGGGTGCGGGCTACACCTTC.

This clonotype was found many times. The chain joins TRBV12-3 or TRBV12-4 to TRBJ2-3, with 7 bases matching TRBD1. This CDR3 has 14 residues. The V gene end was trimmed by 5 bases and the J gene end by 2 bases; junction bases not matched to a gene: 4. The CDR3 nucleotides read TGTGCCAGCAGTCAAGGACAGGTCACAGATACGCAGTATTTT. Amino acids: CASSQGQVTDTQYF.

This clonotype was recorded at least ten times. V usage is TRBV6-5 and J usage is TRBJ2-7; D perhaps matches TRBD1 (6 bases). The CDR3 covers 13 residues. Trimming stripped 6 bases from V and 0 bases from J, with 9 bases between. Germline V gene lookup returns CDR1 MNHEY and CDR2 SVGAGI. The CDR3 spells CASSYRASYEQYF. The CDR3 region has the DNA TGTGCCAGCAGCTACAGGGCCTCCTACGAGCAGTACTTC.

This clonotype has a count of ten or more. The V and J genes are TRBV11-2 and TRBJ1-5; 7 nucleotides match TRBD1. The CDR3 has 17 residues. With 0 bases clipped from V and 2 bases from J, the junction kept 7 bases outside the gene matches. CDR1 is SGHAT, CDR2 FQNNGV, per germline. CDR3 nucleotides: TGTGCCAGCAGCTTAGATCAGGGGGGGATTCGCAATCAGCCCCAGCATTTT. This gives the protein CASSLDQGGIRNQPQHF.

There are many counts of this clonotype. V gene TRBV13 combines with J gene TRBJ2-7, with 9 bases aligning to TRBD2. Looked up from germline, CDR1 is PRHDT and CDR2 is FYEKMQ (reference sequence). This CDR3 is 15 amino acids long. V lost 1 base, J lost 3 bases, and 4 bases stayed unmatched. CDR3 region: CASSLEASGNYEQYF. The CDR3 nucleotides read TGTGCCAGCAGCTTAGAGGCTAGCGGGAACTACGAGCAGTACTTC.

This clonotype was recorded at least ten times. The junction and the germline gene differ at one end; a read error may be behind it. This rearrangement joins TRBV7-7 to TRBJ1-5, with D possibly matching TRBD1 (5 bases). Looked up from germline, CDR1 is SSHAT and CDR2 is FNYEAQ (reference sequence). The CDR3 covers 21 residues. This CDR3 is CASSEEKQVVEGPDSNQPQHF. CDR3 in DNA: TGTGCTAGCAGCGAAGAGAAACAGGTTGTCGAGGGCCCAGATAGCAATCAGCCCCAGCATTTT.

The chain is built from TRBV28 and TRBJ2-2; D might be TRBD2 (7 bases). The CDR3 spans 15 residues. CDR1 MDHEN and CDR2 SYDVKM come from the germline V gene. The ends were cut back, 5 bases at V and 4 bases at J, with 14 bases in the middle. CDR3: CASSPPGGGTGELFF. CDR3 DNA: TGTGCCAGCAGTCCCCCGGGGGGCGGCACCGGGGAGCTGTTTTTT.

At least ten counts were recorded for this clonotype. The V gene is TRBV12-3 or TRBV12-4, the J gene TRBJ2-5; a weak D match, TRBD2 (5 bases). This CDR3 is built from 11 residues. Trimming pared 3 bases from V and 9 bases from J, leaving 8 bases between. This CDR3 reads CASSFVEAQYF. CDR3 sequence (DNA): TGTGCCAGCAGTTTTGTGGAGGCCCAGTACTTC.

This clonotype was detected ten times or more. The gene calls are TRBV24-1 and TRBJ1-4; D not certain. The CDR3 consists of 16 residues. V lost 4 bases and J lost 8, with 19 bases in between. Germline CDR1 reads KGHDR; CDR2 reads SFDVKD. Here the CDR3 DNA reads TGTGCCACCAGTGAGGCTGGACTTCCTGGAGGCGAAAAACTGTTTTTT. This sequence encodes CATSEAGLPGGEKLFF.

Ten or more counts support this clonotype. J is TRBJ2-7 and V is TRBV27; the D gene is possibly TRBD1 (5 bases). Germline CDR1 MNHEY, CDR2 SMNVEV (reference sequence). The V gene lost 5 bases and the J gene lost 3 bases, with 14 bases spanning the gap. This CDR3 has 14 amino acids. The DNA of the CDR3 is TGTGCCAGCAGTCCCCCTGGACATCTCTACGAGCAGTACTTC. This encodes CASSPPGHLYEQYF.

With regard to this clonotype: Being one base from a much bigger clone, this may be a read error. The V call is TRBV6-2 or TRBV6-3, the J call TRBJ1-5; D is ambiguous. This CDR3 has 12 amino acids. Trimming removed 7 bases from V and 3 bases from J, with 7 bases in between. In germline, CDR1 is MNHEY, CDR2 SVGEGT. CDR3 nucleotides: TGTGCCAGCACCCAATCCAATCAGCCCCAGCATTTT. Protein sequence: CASTQSNQPQHF.

Details on this clonotype: A much larger clonotype is one base distant, so this may be a read error. This rearrangement joins TRBV9 to TRBJ1-2, with D tentatively TRBD1 (5 bases). CDR3 length equals 15 residues. Germline loops: CDR1 SGDLS, CDR2 YYNGEE. Written as DNA, the CDR3 is TGTGTCAGCAGCGTAGGAGGTTCAGGGAACTATGGCTACACCTTC. Protein product: CVSSVGGSGNYGYTF. The whole variable domain, filled in from reference TRBV9 and TRBJ1-2, reads DSGVTQTPKHLITATGQRVTLRCSPRSGDLSVYWYQQSLDQGLQFLIQYYNGEERAKGNILERFSAQQFPDLHSELNLSSLELGDSALYFCVSSVGGSGNYGYTFGSGTRLTVV.

This chain joins TRBV6-1 and TRBJ2-5, with 12 bases aligning to TRBD1. V was pared by 3 bases and J by 5 bases, with 10 bases of the junction left unmatched. The CDR3 has 17 amino acids. From germline, CDR1 is MNHNS and CDR2 SASEGT. This chain's CDR3 is CASSEVPGQGARETQYF. Written as DNA, the CDR3 is TGTGCCAGCAGTGAGGTCCCGGGACAGGGGGCGCGGGAGACCCAGTACTTC.

The sample holds many counts of this clonotype. This sequence joins TRBV18 and TRBJ1-1; no reliable D call. This CDR3 comprises 14 residues. Deletions cut 4 bases from V and 2 bases from J, with 11 bases between. In germline, CDR1 is KGHSH, CDR2 LQKENI. CDR3 coding DNA: TGTGCCAGCTCACGCGACAAGGGAAACACTGAAGCTTTCTTT. This codes for CASSRDKGNTEAFF.

In this sample, this clonotype turned up many times. V is TRBV6-2 or TRBV6-3 and J is TRBJ2-7, with D maybe TRBD1 (6 bases). The length of the CDR3 is 13 residues. The V gene's germline CDR1 is MNHEY and CDR2 SVGEGT. The ends were cut back, 8 bases at V and 4 bases at J, with 15 bases in the middle. CDR3 residues: CASGKGQHYEQYF. In DNA, the CDR3 is TGTGCCAGCGGCAAAGGACAGCATTACGAGCAGTACTTC.

This clonotype was recorded at least ten times. The junction differs from germline at one of its ends, possibly a read error. V and J are TRBV4-1 and TRBJ2-7; a weak D match, TRBD2 (5 bases). Per germline, CDR1 MGHRA and CDR2 YSYEKL. The CDR3 spans 16 residues. This CDR3 reads CASNQVPEGSPYEQYF. DNA for the CDR3: TGCGCCAGCAACCAAGTACCCGAGGGTAGCCCCTACGAGCAGTACTTC.

The chain carries TRBV28 and TRBJ2-7; 7 bases match TRBD1. J was trimmed by 2 bases and V by 3 bases; bases with no gene match: 4. From germline, CDR1 is MDHEN and CDR2 SYDVKM. This CDR3 comprises 14 residues. CDR3 nucleotides: TGTGCCAGCAGTTTGGGGGACAGCCCCTACGAGCAGTACTTC. Translation: CASSLGDSPYEQYF.

This clonotype was recorded many times. The rearrangement uses TRBV5-1 and TRBJ2-7; D remains unclear. The CDR3 spans 14 residues. Trimming cost V 0 bases and J 5 bases, with 12 bases left between them. The germline CDR1 and CDR2 sequences are SGHRS and YFSETQ. CDR3 sequence reads: CASSLAAGSHEQYF. CDR3 DNA: TGCGCCAGCAGCTTGGCCGCCGGCTCGCACGAGCAGTACTTC.

This clonotype was seen at least ten times. The gene calls are TRBV20-1 and TRBJ1-5; tentatively, D is TRBD1 (5 bases). The CDR3 is 13 residues long. Trimming took off 6 bases at V and 6 bases at J, with 15 bases between the two ends. Germline CDR1 and CDR2: DFQATT and SNEGSKA (reference sequence). CDR3 sequence: CSADEGLGQPQHF. CDR3 nucleotide sequence: TGCAGTGCAGATGAGGGGTTAGGTCAGCCCCAGCATTTT.

As concerns this clonotype: Just one base apart from a much larger clone, this may be a read error. The chain carries TRBV6-1 and TRBJ2-7; D remains ambiguous. The germline V and J ends were trimmed by 6 bases and 2 bases, with 8 bases remaining between them. CDR3 length: 12 amino acids. Germline V gene data show CDR1 as MNHNS and CDR2 as SASEGT. CDR3 nucleotide sequence: TGTGCCAGCAGAACCGCGGCCTACGAGCAGTACTTC. This sequence encodes CASRTAAYEQYF.

In its sample, this clonotype was seen many times. This sequence joins TRBV7-2 and TRBJ1-1, with D possibly matching TRBD1 (6 bases). Germline CDR1 reads SGHTA; CDR2 reads FQGNSA. CDR3 length equals 12 residues. The V end lost 5 bases, the J end lost 7 bases, and 11 bases lay between the germline ends. The CDR3 DNA reads as TGTGCCAGCAGCGTACAGGGCGGTGAAGCTTTCTTT. This encodes CASSVQGGEAFF.